A single count supports the clone carrying this TCR beta chain. This sample stems from a study of control samples from healthy donors and cancer patients. This CDR3 contains 13 residues. The J segment lost 7 bases and the V segment lost 8 bases, leaving 9 bases of the junction unmatched. Germline loops: CDR1 LNHDA, CDR2 SQIVND (reference sequence). Using immunoSEQ multiplex PCR, the repertoire was profiled, and TCRdb retains in-frame clones only, with some absent. The repertoire holds approximately 150,000 clones, with approximately 93% as singletons. The receptor comes from a man aged 18 to 29 in good health. This chain links TRBV19 with TRBJ1-2; 8 bases are shared with TRBD1. The specimen sequenced was blood. CDR3 bases: TGTGCCAGTGGGACAGGATCGATCTCTGGCTACACCTTC. Translation: CASGTGSISGYTF.